Each of the 23 T cell receptor beta chains below was sequenced from the same sample in a study of graft-versus-host responses after intestinal transplantation (dated by TCRdb to the early 2020s). The time point label, as the study defines it: cells obtained before transplantation from donor or recipient. Library preparation employed the immunoSEQ multiplex PCR assay. TCRdb re-hosts the immuneACCESS table, in-frame sequences only. Its copies lack some clones; in the studies checked, an unresolved V gene accounts for under half of them, and the cause for the rest is not known. The sample includes fewer than 120,000 clones, with roughly 95% observed a single time. The ten largest make up around 0.49% of the sample. Their antigens are not known. Sequenced material: unstimulated CD8+ T cells sorted from spleen or lymph node cells, taken before intestinal transplant. The source is a human donor who received an intestinal transplant.

CDR3 sequence: CASSPLAGGDEQYF. The CDR3 bases are TGCGCCAGCAGCCCACTAGCGGGAGGCGACGAGCAGTACTTC. The J gene is TRBJ2-7, the V gene TRBV5-1; 12 bases map to TRBD2. The CDR3 is 14 residues long. Germline V CDR1 and CDR2: SGHRS, YFSETQ. V shed 4 bases and J 5 bases; nucleotides not matched to a gene: 4.

The rearrangement joins TRBV11-2 to TRBJ2-3, with 8 nucleotides matching TRBD2. The germline CDR1 and CDR2 sequences are SGHAT and FQNNGV. The CDR3 is 16 residues long. V trimming: 3 bases; J trimming: 1 base; junction bases outside the gene matches: 6. Here the CDR3 reads CASSFQAGARTDTQYF. CDR3 sequence (DNA): TGTGCCAGCAGCTTTCAAGCGGGAGCCCGCACAGATACGCAGTATTTT.

This chain connects TRBV7-8 to TRBJ2-3, with D uncertain. V was pared by 1 base and J by 10 bases, with 9 bases between. There are 12 residues in the CDR3. Germline loops: CDR1 SGHVS, CDR2 FQNEAQ. CDR3 in DNA: TGTGCCAGCAGCTTAGACTTCAGCTCGCAGTATTTT. This sequence encodes CASSLDFSSQYF.

The rearrangement links TRBV19 to TRBJ2-7, with 7 nucleotides matching TRBD1. Trimming at V came to 10 bases and at J to 2 bases, leaving 5 bases not matched to a gene. Germline CDR1 is LNHDA and CDR2 is SQIVND (reference sequence). There are 12 residues in the CDR3. The CDR3 region has the DNA TGTGCCACTCGACAGGGACCCTACGAGCAGTACTTC. It translates to CATRQGPYEQYF.

The chain joins TRBV7-9 to TRBJ2-5; 12 bases agree with TRBD1. The CDR3 covers 17 residues. The trim removed 4 bases at V and 5 bases at J, leaving 11 bases unmatched. Germline lookup yields CDR1 SEHNR and CDR2 FQNEAQ (reference sequence). The CDR3 bases are TGTGCCAGCAGCTCAAACCGGGACAGGGGGCGGGTGGAGACCCAGTACTTC. Encoded protein: CASSSNRDRGRVETQYF.

CDR3 protein: CASSLEGQGVFNYGYTF. DNA for the CDR3: TGTGCCAGCAGCTTAGAGGGACAGGGCGTTTTTAACTATGGCTACACCTTC. The chain links TRBV13 to TRBJ1-2; 9 bases are shared with TRBD1. This CDR3 has 17 amino acids. Germline V gene lookup returns CDR1 PRHDT and CDR2 FYEKMQ (reference sequence). The trim removed 1 base at V and 1 base at J, leaving 7 bases unmatched.

The chain carries TRBV10-3 and TRBJ2-5, with 11 bases identical to TRBD2. Germline V lookup: CDR1 ENHRY, CDR2 SYGVKD. V was pared by 3 bases and J by 8 bases, with 5 bases of the junction left unmatched. The CDR3 consists of 14 residues. CDR3 in DNA: TGTGCCATCAGTGATGGTAGCGGGGGGGCCACCCAGTACTTC. Protein product: CAISDGSGGATQYF.

The rearrangement uses TRBV4-1 and TRBJ2-7; perhaps TRBD1 as D (5 bases). Trimming removed 1 base from V and 3 bases from J, with 16 bases in between. Germline lookup yields CDR1 MGHRA and CDR2 YSYEKL. The CDR3 is 16 amino acids. The CDR3 region has the DNA TGCGCCAGCAGCCAAGTTCCGTCAAGGGGTAGCTACGAGCAGTACTTC. This encodes CASSQVPSRGSYEQYF.

The chain uses TRBV6-5 and TRBJ2-1, with 7 bases that match TRBD2. The J segment lost 3 bases and the V segment lost 10 bases, leaving 6 bases of the junction unmatched. From germline, CDR1 is MNHEY and CDR2 SVGAGI. The CDR3 totals 13 residues. CDR3 sequence (DNA): TGTGCCACCGGGACTACTAACTACAATGAGCAGTTCTTC. As protein: CATGTTNYNEQFF.

This chain connects TRBV28 to TRBJ2-1, with D hard to call. V was clipped by 3 bases and J by 6 bases, with 9 bases between them. CDR1 is MDHEN, CDR2 SYDVKM, per germline. The CDR3 loop spans 13 amino acids. In nucleotides, the CDR3 is TGTGCCAGCAGTTTTCGGCGTACCAATGAGCAGTTCTTC. Its protein is CASSFRRTNEQFF. Full variable domain (remainder filled in from reference TRBV28 and TRBJ2-1): DVKVTQSSRYLVKRTGEKVFLECVQDMDHENMFWYRQDPGLGLRLIYFSYDVKMKEKGDIPEGYSVSREKKERFSLILESASTNQTSMYLCASSFRRTNEQFFGPGTRLTVL.

The chain has TRBV9 and TRBJ1-2; D perhaps matches TRBD1 (5 bases). There are 15 residues in the CDR3. Germline V gives CDR1 SGDLS, CDR2 YYNGEE. Trimming left V 0 bases short and J 1 base short, with 10 bases between. The chain's CDR3 is CASSVGQGVNYGYTF. The CDR3 DNA reads as TGTGCCAGCAGCGTAGGGCAAGGGGTTAACTATGGCTACACCTTC.

This chain uses TRBV7-9 with TRBJ1-2; D gene unclear. V lost 5 bases and J lost 0, with 13 bases in between. The germline CDR1 and CDR2 sequences are SEHNR and FQNEAQ (reference sequence). This CDR3 is built from 15 residues. The chain's CDR3 is CASSPHSGANYGYTF. The CDR3, as DNA: TGTGCCAGCAGCCCTCACTCGGGAGCTAACTATGGCTACACCTTC.

V and J are TRBV4-2 and TRBJ1-2; 7 positions match TRBD1. Trimming cost V 2 bases and J 3 bases; bases outside gene matches: 18. Looked up from germline, CDR1 is LGHNA and CDR2 is YNFKEQ. The CDR3 contains 19 residues. CDR3 in amino acids: CASSQHGGGQAQRDYGYTF. CDR3 coding DNA: TGTGCCAGCAGCCAACATGGGGGAGGACAGGCACAACGGGACTATGGCTACACCTTC.

The J gene is TRBJ2-3, the V gene TRBV29-1; 8 bases are shared with TRBD2. Germline values: CDR1 SQVTM, CDR2 ANQGSEA. Trimming at V came to 6 bases and at J to 3 bases, leaving 5 bases not matched to a gene. The CDR3 is 13 residues long. This CDR3 is CSVVAGRTDTQYF. DNA of the CDR3: TGCAGCGTCGTAGCGGGGAGAACAGATACGCAGTATTTT.

This clone appeared a single time. The chain combines TRBV14 with TRBJ2-5; a weak D match, TRBD2 (5 bases). V was trimmed by 5 bases and J by 5 bases, leaving 12 bases between them. CDR3 length equals 13 residues. CDR1 is SGHDN, CDR2 FVKESK, per germline. The chain's CDR3 is CASSLGPGETQYF. CDR3 bases: TGTGCCAGCAGCTTAGGACCGGGGGAGACCCAGTACTTC.

Comment on this clone: A read error may account for a junction end that differs from germline. This specimen includes other DNA sequences encoding the same CDR3. The rearrangement links TRBV9 to TRBJ2-1; TRBD2 agrees at 12 bases. Germline CDR1 reads SGDLS; CDR2 reads YYNGEE. The CDR3 has 15 residues. CDR3 sequence: CASSAGTSGYNEQFF. The CDR3 region has the DNA TGTGCCAGTAGCGCCGGGACTAGCGGGTACAATGAGCAGTTCTTC.

The chain carries TRBV7-9 and TRBJ2-1; 9 nucleotides align to TRBD2. Germline V CDR1 and CDR2: SEHNR, FQNEAQ (reference sequence). The CDR3 extends over 15 amino acids. CDR3 sequence reads: CANSPGLAMSHEQFF. In nucleotides, the CDR3 is TGTGCTAACAGTCCGGGACTAGCAATGTCCCATGAGCAGTTCTTC.

V gene TRBV9 combines with J gene TRBJ2-3, with 8 bases matching TRBD2. The CDR3 spans 15 residues. The germline CDR1 and CDR2 sequences are SGDLS and YYNGEE. The junction had 10 bases not matched to a gene; V was cut back by 0 bases and J by 10 bases. CDR3 sequence reads: CASSVDGLATEPQYF. The CDR3 nucleotides read TGTGCCAGCAGCGTAGATGGACTAGCAACCGAGCCGCAGTATTTT.

This chain connects TRBV4-1 to TRBJ1-5, with D unclear. With 0 bases removed from V and 5 bases from J, the gap between germline ends came to 5 bases. CDR3 length: 13 residues. Germline V CDR1 and CDR2: MGHRA, YSYEKL. The CDR3 region is CASSQDRDQPQHF. The CDR3 DNA reads as TGCGCCAGCAGCCAAGATCGGGATCAGCCCCAGCATTTT.

This clone came up a few times. The chain combines TRBV19 with TRBJ1-1; D unclear. CDR1 LNHDA and CDR2 SQIVND come from the germline V gene (reference sequence). Trimming removed 3 bases from V and 0 bases from J, with 17 bases in between. CDR3 length: 17 residues. This CDR3 reads CASSMSSGSNMNTEAFF. CDR3 DNA: TGTGCCAGTAGTATGTCTTCGGGTTCCAACATGAACACTGAAGCTTTCTTT.

This CDR3 is CASSINLNEQFF. The DNA for the CDR3 is TGTGCCAGTAGTATTAATCTCAATGAGCAGTTCTTC. The chain carries TRBV19 and TRBJ2-1, with D hard to call. The germline V gene encodes CDR1 LNHDA and CDR2 SQIVND (reference sequence). The CDR3 is made up of 12 amino acids. V was pared by 3 bases and J by 6 bases, with 6 bases between.

The J gene is TRBJ2-1, the V gene TRBV5-6; unclear D gene. With 4 bases removed from V and 5 bases from J, the gap between germline ends came to 13 bases. The CDR3 consists of 14 residues. Germline V gene lookup returns CDR1 SGHDT and CDR2 YYEEEE. The CDR3 sequence is CASSPPDADNEQFF. The CDR3 bases are TGTGCCAGCAGCCCTCCGGATGCCGACAATGAGCAGTTCTTC.

This chain connects TRBV13 to TRBJ2-1; D gene ambiguous. The CDR3 spans 10 residues. V was cut by 8 bases and J by 8 bases, with 7 bases left in between. Per germline, CDR1 PRHDT and CDR2 FYEKMQ (reference sequence). The CDR3 nucleotides read TGTGCCAGCGGCCGGGATGAGCAGTTCTTC. Its translation is CASGRDEQFF.